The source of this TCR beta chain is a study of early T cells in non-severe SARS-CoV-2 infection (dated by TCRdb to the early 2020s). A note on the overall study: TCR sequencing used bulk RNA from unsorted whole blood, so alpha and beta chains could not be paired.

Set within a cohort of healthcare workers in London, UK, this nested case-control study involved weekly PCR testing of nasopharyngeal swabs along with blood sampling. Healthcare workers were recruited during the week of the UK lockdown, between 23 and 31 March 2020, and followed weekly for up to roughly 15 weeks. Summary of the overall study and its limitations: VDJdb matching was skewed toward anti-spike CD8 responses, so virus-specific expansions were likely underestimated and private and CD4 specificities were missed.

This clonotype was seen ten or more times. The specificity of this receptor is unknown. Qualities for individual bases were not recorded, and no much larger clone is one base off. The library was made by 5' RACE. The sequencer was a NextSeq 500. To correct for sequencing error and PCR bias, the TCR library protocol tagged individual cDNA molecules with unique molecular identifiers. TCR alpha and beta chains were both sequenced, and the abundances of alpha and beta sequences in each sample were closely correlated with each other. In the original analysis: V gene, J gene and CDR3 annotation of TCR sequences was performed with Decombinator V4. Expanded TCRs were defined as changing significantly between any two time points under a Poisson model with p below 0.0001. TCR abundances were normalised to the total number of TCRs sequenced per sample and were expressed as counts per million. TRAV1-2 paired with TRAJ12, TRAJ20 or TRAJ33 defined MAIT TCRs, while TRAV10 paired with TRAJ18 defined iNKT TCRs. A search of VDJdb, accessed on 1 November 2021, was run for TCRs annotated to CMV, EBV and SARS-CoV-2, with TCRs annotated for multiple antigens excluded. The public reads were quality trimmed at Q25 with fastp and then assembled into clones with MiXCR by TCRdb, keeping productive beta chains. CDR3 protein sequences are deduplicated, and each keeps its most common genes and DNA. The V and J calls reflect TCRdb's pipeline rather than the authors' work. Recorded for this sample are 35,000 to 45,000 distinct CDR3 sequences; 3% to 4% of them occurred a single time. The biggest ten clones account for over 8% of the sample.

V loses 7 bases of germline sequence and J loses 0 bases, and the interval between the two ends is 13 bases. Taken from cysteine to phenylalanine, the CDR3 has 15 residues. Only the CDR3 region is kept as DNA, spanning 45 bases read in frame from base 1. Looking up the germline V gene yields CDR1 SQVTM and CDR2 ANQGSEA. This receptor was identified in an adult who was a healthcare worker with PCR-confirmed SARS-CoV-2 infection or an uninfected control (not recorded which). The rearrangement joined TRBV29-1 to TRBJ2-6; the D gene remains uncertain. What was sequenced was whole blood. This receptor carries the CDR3 CSDLGGSSGANVLTF. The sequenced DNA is TGCAGCGACCTCGGTGGGTCCTCTGGGGCCAACGTCCTGACTTTC.